The 6 T cell receptor beta chains below were found in one sample sequenced in a study of shared clonotypes between healthy human individuals. Assay: immunoSEQ multiplex PCR; the TCRdb copy retains only in-frame clones and omits some. The table records 180,000 or so clones, 85% to 95% of them present only once. Input material: naive CD4+ T cells sorted from blood. Sample subset: CD45RA+ positively selected. The receptors originated from a woman aged 30 to 39 in good health.

CDR3 loop: CASKVYGYTF. CDR3 nucleotide sequence: TGTGCCTCAAAGGTCTATGGCTACACCTTC. The gene calls are TRBV19 and TRBJ1-2; D call uncertain. Germline lookup yields CDR1 LNHDA and CDR2 SQIVND (reference sequence). The CDR3 contains 10 residues. V was shortened by 11 bases and J by 4 bases, with 8 bases between the two germline ends. Full variable domain (outside the CDR3, taken from reference TRBV19 and TRBJ1-2): DGGITQSPKYLFRKEGQNVTLSCEQNLNHDAMYWYRQDPGQGLRLIYYSQIVNDFQKGDIAEGYSVSREKKESFPLTVTSAQKNPTAFYLCASKVYGYTFGSGTRLTVV.

This rearrangement joins TRBV28 to TRBJ2-2; TRBD1 is a possible D gene (8 bases). CDR1 MDHEN and CDR2 SYDVKM come from the germline V gene. The CDR3 is 15 residues long. The V end was cut by 5 bases, the J end by 4 bases, with 14 bases between. CDR3 protein: CASSENRGGTGELFF. CDR3 nucleotide sequence: TGTGCCAGCAGTGAAAACAGGGGGGGCACCGGGGAGCTGTTTTTT.

This chain links TRBV7-6 with TRBJ2-2, with D maybe TRBD2 (5 bases). The CDR3 has 14 residues. V lost 7 bases and J lost 7, with 16 bases in between. Per germline, CDR1 SGHVS and CDR2 FNYEAQ. CDR3 DNA: TGTGCCAGCAAAGTAGCCGGGGTCGGCGGGGAGCTGTTTTTT. Translating it yields CASKVAGVGGELFF. Complete variable domain (other parts from reference TRBV7-6 and TRBJ2-2): GAGVSQSPRYKVTKRGQDVALRCDPISGHVSLYWYRQALGQGPEFLTYFNYEAQQDKSGLPNDRFSAERPEGSISTLTIQRTEQRDSAMYRCASKVAGVGGELFFGEGSRLTVL.

This chain uses TRBV4-2 with TRBJ1-5; possible D gene TRBD1, 6 bases. Germline V gene sequence: CDR1 LGHNA, CDR2 YNFKEQ. V dropped 1 base and J dropped 8 bases, with 9 bases sitting between them. CDR3 length equals 13 residues. CDR3 DNA sequence: TGTGCCAGCAGCCAAGTACAGGGCGAGCCCCAGCATTTT. It is translated as CASSQVQGEPQHF.

The rearrangement joins TRBV6-1 to TRBJ1-5, with unresolved D. V dropped 4 bases and J dropped 4 bases, with 20 bases sitting between them. The CDR3 sequence is 17 residues long. CDR1 MNHNS and CDR2 SASEGT come from the germline V gene. The CDR3 DNA follows: TGTGCCAGCAGTGGGGCAGCCGCGGGCTCAATAAATCAGCCCCAGCATTTT. This encodes CASSGAAAGSINQPQHF.

The genes are TRBV28 and TRBJ2-7; TRBD2 is a possible D gene (5 bases). The CDR3 sequence is 14 residues long. Trimming shortened V by 2 bases and J by 4 bases, and 12 bases separated the two germline ends. Germline V CDR1 and CDR2: MDHEN, SYDVKM. CDR3 in DNA: TGTGCCAGCAGTTTAACGGGAACCCCTTACGAGCAGTACTTC. Translated: CASSLTGTPYEQYF.